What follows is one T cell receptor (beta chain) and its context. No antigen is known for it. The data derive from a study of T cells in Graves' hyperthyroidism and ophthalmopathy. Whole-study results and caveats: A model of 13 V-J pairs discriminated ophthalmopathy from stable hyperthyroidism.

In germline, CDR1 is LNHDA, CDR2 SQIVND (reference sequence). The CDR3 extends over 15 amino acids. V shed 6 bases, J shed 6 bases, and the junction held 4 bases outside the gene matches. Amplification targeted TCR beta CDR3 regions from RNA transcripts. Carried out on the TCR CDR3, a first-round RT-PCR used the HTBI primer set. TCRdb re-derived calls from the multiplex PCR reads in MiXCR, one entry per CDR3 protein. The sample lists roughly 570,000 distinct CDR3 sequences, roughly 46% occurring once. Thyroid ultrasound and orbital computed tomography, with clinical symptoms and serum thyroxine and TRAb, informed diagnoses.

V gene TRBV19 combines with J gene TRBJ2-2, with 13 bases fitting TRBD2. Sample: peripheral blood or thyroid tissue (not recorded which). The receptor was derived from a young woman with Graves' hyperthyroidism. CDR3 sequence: CASRRLAGGAGELFF. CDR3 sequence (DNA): TGTGCCAGTAGAAGACTAGCGGGAGGTGCCGGGGAGCTGTTTTTT.